Below are 10 T cell receptor beta chains sequenced from a single sample in a study of patients and donors after allogeneic stem cell transplantation. TCRdb processed the RT-PCR reads anew with MiXCR; each CDR3 protein has one entry. The sample consists of roughly 200,000 distinct CDR3 sequences, around two fifths of them appearing once. The sequenced material came from blood, either unsorted or a sorted T cell fraction (not recorded which). These receptors were collected from a human donor who was either an allogeneic HSCT recipient or a stem cell or donor lymphocyte infusion donor (not recorded which). It is not recorded whose cells these are; they may come from a transplant donor.

The V gene is TRBV5-1, the J gene TRBJ2-3; 12 bases are a match to TRBD2. There are 16 residues in the CDR3. Germline V gene data show CDR1 as SGHRS and CDR2 as YFSETQ. Trimming at V came to 4 bases and at J to 3 bases, leaving 6 bases not matched to a gene. The DNA for the CDR3 is TGCGCCAGCAGCGCCCGACTAGCGGGAGCAACAGATACGCAGTATTTT. It is translated as CASSARLAGATDTQYF.

The gene calls are TRBV12-3 or TRBV12-4 and TRBJ2-1, with TRBD1 matching 7 bases. The CDR3 runs to 14 residues. V dropped 5 bases and J dropped 4; count of bases not matched to a gene: 5. CDR3 sequence (DNA): TGTGCCAGCAGTCAAGACAGGGAGTACAATGAGCAGTTCTTC. Protein product: CASSQDREYNEQFF.

The CDR3 nucleotides read TGCGCCAGCAGCACCCCTATAGGGACAGGGTTAAACACTGAAGCTTTCTTT. It encodes CASSTPIGTGLNTEAFF. The V gene is TRBV5-1, the J gene TRBJ1-1, with TRBD1 identical over 9 bases. The CDR3 has 17 residues. V was pared by 4 bases and J by 2 bases, with 12 bases of the junction left unmatched. Germline V gene sequence: CDR1 SGHRS, CDR2 YFSETQ.

This chain links TRBV12-3 or TRBV12-4 with TRBJ1-4; tentatively, D is TRBD1 (6 bases). V lost 5 bases to trimming and J lost 2 bases, with 15 bases between them. CDR3 size: 16 residues. The CDR3 nucleotides read TGTGCCAGCAGTACAGGGCTTCAGTTGACTAATGAAAAACTGTTTTTT. This sequence encodes CASSTGLQLTNEKLFF.

The V gene is TRBV6-5, the J gene TRBJ2-3; D is ambiguous. From germline, CDR1 is MNHEY and CDR2 SVGAGI. Between the trimmed V and J ends, which lost 5 bases and 2 bases, there was a span of 11 bases. The length of the CDR3 is 14 residues. CDR3 residues: CASSEDSNTDTQYF. In DNA form, the CDR3 reads TGTGCCAGCAGTGAAGACTCCAACACAGATACGCAGTATTTT.

The chain has TRBV27 and TRBJ2-3; 7 bases align to TRBD2. Germline CDR1 is MNHEY and CDR2 is SMNVEV (reference sequence). CDR3 length: 14 amino acids. V gave up 3 bases and J gave up 13 bases; unmatched junction bases: 13. In DNA, the CDR3 is TGTGCCAGCAGTTTGGAGGGGAGGGGAGGTAACGAGTATTTT. It is translated as CASSLEGRGGNEYF.

This clonotype has a count of ten or more. The germline gene is not matched at one end of the junction; a read error may be the cause. The chain recombines TRBV27 with TRBJ2-1; 9 bases are shared with TRBD2. The CDR3 is 15 residues long. Per germline, CDR1 MNHEY and CDR2 SMNVEV (reference sequence). Here the CDR3 DNA reads TGCGCCAGCAGCTTGGCGGGAGGGAGTTACAATGAGCAGTTCTTC. Encoded protein: CASSLAGGSYNEQFF.

The V gene is TRBV15, the J gene TRBJ2-7; weak D call: TRBD1 (6 bases). From germline, CDR1 is LNHNV and CDR2 YYDKDF (reference sequence). Trimming cost V 5 bases and J 3 bases, with 17 bases left between them. The CDR3 spans 15 residues. CDR3 loop: CATSWGQEHFYEQYF. CDR3 DNA: TGTGCCACCAGCTGGGGGCAGGAACATTTCTACGAGCAGTACTTC. Looking up the rest from reference TRBV15 and TRBJ2-7 gives the full variable domain: DAMVIQNPRYQVTQFGKPVTLSCSQTLNHNVMYWYQQKSSQAPKLLFHYYDKDFNNEADTPDNFQSRRPNTSFCFLDIRSPGLGDTAMYLCATSWGQEHFYEQYFGPGTRLTVT.

The chain employs TRBV15 and TRBJ2-3; D remains unclear. Trimming cost V 2 bases and J 4 bases, with 13 bases left between them. CDR1 is LNHNV, CDR2 YYDKDF, per germline (reference sequence). The CDR3 has 15 residues. This chain's CDR3 is CATSRPGPNSDTQYF. The CDR3 DNA sequence: TGTGCCACCAGCAGACCCGGACCAAACTCAGATACGCAGTATTTT.

This clonotype was seen a few times. V gene TRBV9 combines with J gene TRBJ1-6; no firm D call. Per the germline V gene, CDR1 is SGDLS and CDR2 is YYNGEE. CDR3 length: 14 residues. The V end lost 0 bases, the J end lost 7 bases, and 8 bases lay between the germline ends. This CDR3 reads CASSVEGNNSPLHF. DNA of the CDR3: TGTGCCAGCAGCGTAGAGGGTAACAATTCACCCCTCCACTTT. The whole variable domain, remainder taken from reference TRBV9 and TRBJ1-6, is DSGVTQTPKHLITATGQRVTLRCSPRSGDLSVYWYQQSLDQGLQFLIQYYNGEERAKGNILERFSAQQFPDLHSELNLSSLELGDSALYFCASSVEGNNSPLHFGNGTRLTVT.